Each of the 24 T cell receptor beta chains below was sequenced from the same sample in a study of cytomegalovirus exposure and HLA in healthy donors. 13 Jbeta primers and 60 Vbeta primers were used for the PCR. Assay used: immunoSEQ multiplex PCR; TCRdb lists only in-frame clones, some missing. The sample comprises 100,000 to 150,000 clones, more than 65% of which are singletons, and approximately 4.2% rests with the top ten. Sequenced material: PBMCs. The receptors shown here come from a male donor in good health and CMV-seropositive.

The chain uses TRBV19 and TRBJ2-1; TRBD2 is a possible D gene (6 bases). V was clipped by 3 bases and J by 2 bases, with 8 bases between them. The CDR3 runs 14 residues. Germline CDR1 LNHDA, CDR2 SQIVND (reference sequence). The CDR3 region has the DNA TGTGCCAGTAGTATTAGCGGTACCTACAATGAGCAGTTCTTC. Protein product: CASSISGTYNEQFF.

This chain links TRBV27 with TRBJ2-3; 7 positions match TRBD2. Trimming at V came to 2 bases and at J to 6 bases, leaving 14 bases not matched to a gene. The CDR3 length is 17 residues. Germline lookup yields CDR1 MNHEY and CDR2 SMNVEV (reference sequence). The CDR3 loop is CASSLIGGVLLADTQYF. CDR3 coding DNA: TGTGCCAGCAGTTTAATCGGCGGGGTCTTACTAGCGGATACGCAGTATTTT.

A few counts support this clone. The rearrangement links TRBV4-1 to TRBJ2-5, with 14 bases aligning to TRBD2. Germline V gene sequence: CDR1 MGHRA, CDR2 YSYEKL. There are 17 residues in the CDR3. Unmatched junction bases numbered 7, after V lost 0 bases and J lost 7 bases. The CDR3 spells CASSQEGTSGRSGTQYF. The CDR3 DNA sequence: TGCGCCAGCAGCCAAGAAGGGACTAGCGGGAGAAGCGGGACCCAGTACTTC.

The rearrangement links TRBV5-1 to TRBJ2-7, with D possibly TRBD1 on 5 matching bases. Germline V CDR1 and CDR2: SGHRS, YFSETQ. The V gene lost 0 bases and the J gene lost 5 bases, with 9 bases spanning the gap. This CDR3 comprises 13 residues. The DNA of the CDR3 is TGCGCCAGCAGCTTGGGTGTAGGGGACGAGCAGTACTTC. Its translation: CASSLGVGDEQYF. Variable domain in full (rest from reference TRBV5-1 and TRBJ2-7): KAGVTQTPRYLIKTRGQQVTLSCSPISGHRSVSWYQQTPGQGLQFLFEYFSETQRNKGNFPGRFSGRQFSNSRSEMNVSTLELGDSALYLCASSLGVGDEQYFGPGTRLTVT.

The J gene is TRBJ2-1, the V gene TRBV5-4; 7 nucleotides match TRBD1. V lost 3 bases and J lost 2; bases outside the gene matches: 5. From germline, CDR1 is SGHNT and CDR2 YYREEE (reference sequence). The CDR3 is 15 residues long. CDR3 loop: CASSSGTVAYNEQFF. As DNA, the CDR3 is TGTGCCAGCAGCTCAGGGACAGTTGCCTACAATGAGCAGTTCTTC.

The chain has TRBV5-8 and TRBJ2-1; 12 nucleotides match TRBD2. The ends lost 4 bases at V and 7 bases at J; junction bases unmatched: 9. Germline CDR1 reads SGHTS; CDR2 reads YDEGEE. The CDR3 runs to 16 residues. As DNA, the CDR3 is TGTGCCAGCAGCCCCCTAGGACTAGCGGGATGGAATGAGCAGTTCTTC. As protein: CASSPLGLAGWNEQFF. The complete variable domain, with remaining parts taken from reference TRBV5-8 and TRBJ2-1, reads EAGVTQSPTHLIKTRGQQATLRCSPISGHTSVYWYQQALGLGLQFLLWYDEGEERNRGNFPPRFSGRQFPNYSSELNVNALELEDSALYLCASSPLGLAGWNEQFFGPGTRLTVL.

The J gene is TRBJ1-1, the V gene TRBV18, with D maybe TRBD1 (6 bases). The V end lost 2 bases, the J end lost 4 bases, and 20 bases lay between the germline ends. This CDR3 spans 17 amino acids. Germline CDR1 and CDR2: KGHSH and LQKENI. The CDR3: CASSPLPGGAFGTEAFF. The CDR3 DNA is TGTGCCAGCTCACCATTACCGGGGGGCGCGTTCGGCACTGAAGCTTTCTTT. Filled out from reference TRBV18 and TRBJ1-1, the complete variable domain reads NAGVMQNPRHLVRRRGQEARLRCSPMKGHSHVYWYRQLPEEGLKFMVYLQKENIIDESGMPKERFSAEFPKEGPSILRIQQVVRGDSAAYFCASSPLPGGAFGTEAFFGQGTRLTVV.

V gene TRBV19 combines with J gene TRBJ2-1; TRBD2 matches at 11 bases. This CDR3 has 16 residues. After removal of 1 base from V and 4 bases from J, the junction contained 3 bases not matched to a gene. Germline loops: CDR1 LNHDA, CDR2 SQIVND (reference sequence). CDR3 in DNA: TGTGCCAGTAGTATAGGACTAGCGGGGTCTTACAATGAGCAGTTCTTC. Translated, it gives CASSIGLAGSYNEQFF.

About this clone itself: Sequence at one end of the junction differs from germline and may be a read error. The chain combines TRBV28 with TRBJ2-4, with TRBD1 matching 9 bases. Germline V gene data show CDR1 as MDHEN and CDR2 as SYDVKM. This CDR3 spans 13 amino acids. CDR3 DNA: TGTGCCAGCAGTCCCGGACAGGGGAACAGTCAGTACTTC. It encodes CASSPGQGNSQYF. Full variable domain (missing parts from reference TRBV28 and TRBJ2-4): DVKVTQSSRYLVKRTGEKVFLECVQDMDHENMFWYRQDPGLGLRLIYFSYDVKMKEKGDIPEGYSVSREKKERFSLILESASTNQTSMYLCASSPGQGNSQYFGAGTRLSVL.

The rearrangement links TRBV5-5 to TRBJ2-5; TRBD2 aligns across 8 bases. V shed 3 bases and J 5 bases; nucleotides not matched to a gene: 12. Germline CDR1 is SGHKS and CDR2 is YYEKEE (reference sequence). This CDR3 spans 16 amino acids. CDR3: CASSSPLRGAGETQYF. As DNA, the CDR3 is TGTGCCAGCAGCTCCCCATTGCGGGGGGCGGGGGAGACCCAGTACTTC.

The J gene is TRBJ2-1, the V gene TRBV19; 7 bases line up with TRBD2. V gave up 6 bases and J gave up 5 bases; unmatched junction bases: 7. In germline, CDR1 is LNHDA, CDR2 SQIVND (reference sequence). The CDR3 covers 14 residues. CDR3 loop: CASSGGLTDNEQFF. In nucleotides, the CDR3 is TGTGCCAGTAGCGGGGGGTTAACGGACAATGAGCAGTTCTTC.

The chain links TRBV6-1 to TRBJ2-3; 10 bases line up with TRBD2. V was pared by 5 bases and J by 4 bases, with 3 bases of the junction left unmatched. The CDR3 consists of 14 residues. CDR1 and CDR2 from the germline V gene are MNHNS and SASEGT. The CDR3 region is CASSSGGAPDTQYF. The DNA of the CDR3 is TGTGCCAGCAGTAGCGGGGGGGCCCCAGATACGCAGTATTTT.

This clone was observed a single time. The rearrangement uses TRBV7-9 and TRBJ2-3; 9 bases agree with TRBD1. The CDR3 has 19 amino acids. After removal of 2 bases from V and 0 bases from J, the junction contained 12 bases not matched to a gene. Germline V gene lookup returns CDR1 SEHNR and CDR2 FQNEAQ (reference sequence). In DNA form, the CDR3 reads TGTGCCAGCAGCTTATTAGGCCAGAGACAGGGGGGAAGCACAGATACGCAGTATTTT. It encodes CASSLLGQRQGGSTDTQYF.

The DNA of the CDR3 is TGTGCCAGCAGTGAAAGGAGTGTGGCTCGCTACACCTTC. Translating it yields CASSERSVARYTF. This rearrangement joins TRBV6-5 to TRBJ1-2; no reliable D call. Between the trimmed V and J ends, which lost 5 bases and 9 bases, there was a span of 16 bases. Per germline, CDR1 MNHEY and CDR2 SVGAGI. The CDR3 has 13 residues.

This chain uses TRBV27 with TRBJ2-3, with a weak D call TRBD1 (5 bases). V was pared by 4 bases and J by 1 base, with 12 bases between. CDR3 length equals 15 residues. The germline gives CDR1 MNHEY, CDR2 SMNVEV (reference sequence). The CDR3 loop is CASSSLGAGTDTQYF. For the CDR3, the DNA is TGTGCCAGCAGTTCCCTAGGGGCTGGCACAGATACGCAGTATTTT.

J is TRBJ2-4 and V is TRBV5-1, with D hard to call. The CDR3 has 13 amino acids. The V gene lost 0 bases and the J gene lost 3 bases, with 4 bases spanning the gap. The V gene's germline CDR1 is SGHRS and CDR2 YFSETQ. CDR3 sequence reads: CASSLDIKNIQYF. CDR3 coding DNA: TGCGCCAGCAGCTTGGACATCAAAAACATTCAGTACTTC.

This chain uses TRBV2 with TRBJ2-3; TRBD2 matches 10 bases. Germline loops: CDR1 SNHLY, CDR2 FYNNEI. The CDR3 is 15 amino acids. Trimming cost V 6 bases and J 4 bases; bases outside gene matches: 7. This CDR3 is CASRGLALTSDTQYF. CDR3 sequence (DNA): TGTGCCAGCAGGGGACTAGCGCTCACGTCAGATACGCAGTATTTT.

The J gene is TRBJ2-3, the V gene TRBV5-4; 7 bases fit TRBD2. V dropped 0 bases and J dropped 1; count of bases not matched to a gene: 2. The germline CDR1 and CDR2 sequences are SGHNT and YYREEE (reference sequence). The CDR3 contains 15 residues. CDR3 nucleotides: TGTGCCAGCAGCTTGGGCGGGGGACGCACAGATACGCAGTATTTT. The encoded protein is CASSLGGGRTDTQYF.

The chain employs TRBV9 and TRBJ2-1; D ambiguous. With 5 bases removed from V and 3 bases from J, the gap between germline ends came to 12 bases. The CDR3 runs to 14 residues. Germline CDR1 is SGDLS and CDR2 is YYNGEE. CDR3 residues: CASSRRSGYNEQFF. The CDR3 bases are TGTGCCAGCAGTCGCAGGTCAGGCTACAATGAGCAGTTCTTC.

This chain uses TRBV19 with TRBJ2-2; TRBD1 matches 7 bases. The CDR3 runs 17 residues. The ends lost 6 bases at V and 1 base at J; junction bases unmatched: 11. CDR1 and CDR2 from the germline V gene are LNHDA and SQIVND (reference sequence). CDR3 bases: TGTGCCAGTAGGGATGGGGACAGCCTTCTGAACACCGGGGAGCTGTTTTTT. Residues: CASRDGDSLLNTGELFF.

The chain recombines TRBV19 with TRBJ1-5, with D uncertain. Trimming shortened V by 3 bases and J by 1 base, and 10 bases separated the two germline ends. The CDR3 length is 15 residues. The germline CDR1 and CDR2 sequences are LNHDA and SQIVND (reference sequence). The CDR3 loop is CASSMEGISNQPQHF. For the CDR3, the DNA is TGTGCCAGTAGTATGGAGGGTATAAGCAATCAGCCCCAGCATTTT.

This rearrangement joins TRBV19 to TRBJ1-2; 9 nucleotides match TRBD1. In germline, CDR1 is LNHDA, CDR2 SQIVND (reference sequence). Unmatched junction bases numbered 2, after V lost 5 bases and J lost 4 bases. The CDR3 has 13 amino acids. The CDR3 DNA reads TGTGCCAGTAGTCTACAGGGGGCCTATGGCTACACCTTC. Encoded protein: CASSLQGAYGYTF.

This chain uses TRBV4-2 with TRBJ2-1, with TRBD2 matching 13 bases. V shed 2 bases, J shed 7 bases, and the junction held 5 bases outside the gene matches. The CDR3 has 16 residues. Germline values: CDR1 LGHNA, CDR2 YNFKEQ. CDR3 amino acids: CASSQRTSGRGNEQFF. The CDR3 coding sequence is TGTGCCAGCAGCCAAAGGACTAGCGGGAGAGGTAATGAGCAGTTCTTC.

The chain couples TRBV6-5 to TRBJ2-7, with 7 bases matching TRBD2. The trim removed 0 bases at V and 2 bases at J, leaving 4 bases unmatched. Germline-derived CDR1 and CDR2 are MNHEY and SVGAGI. The CDR3 spans 15 residues. CDR3 amino acids: CASSYSGTTTYEQYF. The DNA of the CDR3 is TGTGCCAGCAGTTACTCGGGGACTACCACCTACGAGCAGTACTTC.